This T cell receptor (beta chain) stems from a study of blood T cell repertoires in COVID-19. The V gene's germline CDR1 is MNHEY and CDR2 SVGEGT. J gave up 0 bases and V 2 bases, and 9 bases lay outside the gene matches. The CDR3 has 18 amino acids. The Seattle site enrolled patients during active infection and followed them longitudinally. Clones were sequenced by immunoSEQ multiplex PCR, and TCRdb holds only the in-frame ones, with some missing. The sample includes roughly 250,000 clones, 65% to 85% seen only once; the top ten take about 15%. The origin of this receptor is a person aged 65-85 years with COVID-19, enrolled during active disease. This chain uses TRBV6-2 or TRBV6-3 with TRBJ2-2, with 7 bases matching TRBD2. Sequencing was done on a sample of peripheral blood. In DNA form, the CDR3 reads TGTGCCAGCAGTTACGGGCTAGCGGACTTGGCGAACACCGGGGAGCTGTTTTTT. Protein: CASSYGLADLANTGELFF.